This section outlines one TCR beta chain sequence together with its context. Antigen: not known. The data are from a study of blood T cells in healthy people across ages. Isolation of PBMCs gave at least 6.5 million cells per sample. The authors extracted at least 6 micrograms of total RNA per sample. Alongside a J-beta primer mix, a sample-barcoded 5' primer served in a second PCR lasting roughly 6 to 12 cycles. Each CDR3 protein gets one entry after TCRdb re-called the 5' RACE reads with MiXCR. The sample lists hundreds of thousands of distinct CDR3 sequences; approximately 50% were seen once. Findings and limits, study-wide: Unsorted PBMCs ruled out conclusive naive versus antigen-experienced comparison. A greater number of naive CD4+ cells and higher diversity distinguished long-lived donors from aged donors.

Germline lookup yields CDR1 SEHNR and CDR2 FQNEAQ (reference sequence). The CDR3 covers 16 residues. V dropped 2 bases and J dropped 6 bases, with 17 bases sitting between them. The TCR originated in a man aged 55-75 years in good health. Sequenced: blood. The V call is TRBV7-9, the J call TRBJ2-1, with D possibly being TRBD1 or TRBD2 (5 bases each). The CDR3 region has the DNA TGTGCCAGCAGCTTACAAAGGGGCGGAGGTGGCAATGAGCAGTTCTTC. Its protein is CASSLQRGGGGNEQFF.